This T cell receptor beta chain came from a study of PD-1 blockade in classical Hodgkin lymphoma. Indicated time point: cycle 4 day 1 (C4D1), after five to seven weeks of nivolumab. Each patient's relapse followed autologous stem cell transplantation, and brentuximab vedotin exposure varied. Germline values: CDR1 SGHTA, CDR2 FQGNSA. This CDR3 has 15 amino acids. Germline trimming cut 3 bases from V and 1 base from J; bases unmatched to any gene: 1. Produced via immunoSEQ multiplex PCR; TCRdb's table is partial and in-frame only. The table lists about 90,000 clones, 75% to 95% of them singletons. The table lists this clone with a few counts.

The rearrangement links TRBV7-2 to TRBJ2-1, with 9 bases matching TRBD1. Sequencing used peripheral blood mononuclear cells (PBMCs), obtained before the fourth cycle of nivolumab. This clonotype was obtained from a human donor with classical Hodgkin lymphoma. The CDR3 DNA reads TGTGCCAGCAGCTTCGACAGGGGGTCCTACAATGAGCAGTTCTTC. Translating gives CASSFDRGSYNEQFF.